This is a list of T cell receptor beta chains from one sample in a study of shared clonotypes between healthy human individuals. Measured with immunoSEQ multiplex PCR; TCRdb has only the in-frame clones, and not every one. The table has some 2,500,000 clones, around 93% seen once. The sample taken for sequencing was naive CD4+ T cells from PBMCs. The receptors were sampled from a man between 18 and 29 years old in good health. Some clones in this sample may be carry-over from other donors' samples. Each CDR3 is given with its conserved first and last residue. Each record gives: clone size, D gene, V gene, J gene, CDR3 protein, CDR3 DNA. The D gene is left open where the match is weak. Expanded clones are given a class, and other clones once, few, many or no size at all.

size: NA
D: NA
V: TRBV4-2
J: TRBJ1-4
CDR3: CASSQDLRGSGFIEKLFF
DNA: TGTGCCAGCAGCCAAGATTTGAGAGGTTCCGGTTTTATAGAAAAACTGTTTTTT

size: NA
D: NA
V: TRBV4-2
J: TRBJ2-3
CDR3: CASSQDGSQKADTQYF
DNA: TGTGCCAGCAGCCAAGATGGTTCCCAAAAGGCAGATACGCAGTATTTT

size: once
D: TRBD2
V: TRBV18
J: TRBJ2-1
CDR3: CASSQIPLIGRATGEQFF
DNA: TGTGCCAGCTCGCAAATCCCACTAATCGGGAGGGCCACGGGTGAGCAGTTCTTC

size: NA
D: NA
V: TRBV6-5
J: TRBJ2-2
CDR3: CASSFDTGELFF
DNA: TGTGCCAGCAGTTTTGACACCGGGGAGCTGTTTTTT

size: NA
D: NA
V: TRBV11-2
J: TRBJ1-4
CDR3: CASSLQGRQLFF
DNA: TGTGCCAGCAGCTTACAGGGGCGGCAACTGTTTTTT

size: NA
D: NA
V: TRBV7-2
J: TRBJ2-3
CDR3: CASSLLGDTQYF
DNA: TGTGCCAGCAGCTTATTAGGCGATACGCAGTATTTT

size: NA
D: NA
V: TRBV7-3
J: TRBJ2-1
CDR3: CASSLTNEGNEQFF
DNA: TGTGCCAGCAGCTTAACAAACGAGGGCAATGAGCAGTTCTTC

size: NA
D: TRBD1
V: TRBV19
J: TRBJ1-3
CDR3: CASFGQASGNTIYF
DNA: TGTGCCAGTTTTGGACAGGCCTCTGGAAACACCATATATTTT

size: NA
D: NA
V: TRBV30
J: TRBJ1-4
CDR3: CAWSRDGGPNEKLFF
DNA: TGTGCCTGGAGCCGGGATGGGGGTCCTAATGAAAAACTGTTTTTT

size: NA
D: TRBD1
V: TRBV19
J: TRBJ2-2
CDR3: CASNNWTGGLAGELFF
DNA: TGTGCCAGCAACAACTGGACAGGGGGCTTAGCCGGGGAGCTGTTTTTT

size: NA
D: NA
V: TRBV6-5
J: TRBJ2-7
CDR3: CASSYSGTQFYEQYF
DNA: TGTGCCAGCAGTTACTCGGGGACCCAATTTTACGAGCAGTACTTC

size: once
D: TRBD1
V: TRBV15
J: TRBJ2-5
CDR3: CATSRTGWETQYF
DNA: TGTGCCACCAGCAGGACAGGGTGGGAGACCCAGTACTTC

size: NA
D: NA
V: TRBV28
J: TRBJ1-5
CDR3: CASSLTPGQNQPQHF
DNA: TGTGCCAGCAGTTTAACCCCCGGTCAAAATCAGCCCCAGCATTTT

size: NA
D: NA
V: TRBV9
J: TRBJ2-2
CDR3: CASSPTGLGTGELFF
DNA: TGTGCCAGCAGCCCCACGGGGTTGGGTACCGGGGAGCTGTTTTTT

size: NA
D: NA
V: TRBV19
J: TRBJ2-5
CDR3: CASSITRAQETQYF
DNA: TGTGCCAGTAGTATCACCCGTGCGCAGGAGACCCAGTACTTC

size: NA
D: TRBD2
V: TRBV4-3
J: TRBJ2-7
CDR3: CASSQAGASGRYEQYF
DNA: TGCGCCAGCAGCCAAGCCGGGGCTAGCGGGAGGTACGAGCAGTACTTC

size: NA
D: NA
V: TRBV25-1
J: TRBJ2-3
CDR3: CASTYPGSSSQYF
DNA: TGTGCCAGCACCTACCCGGGGAGTTCGTCGCAGTATTTT

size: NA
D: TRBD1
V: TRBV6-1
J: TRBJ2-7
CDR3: CASRTGTGSSYEQYF
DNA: TGTGCCAGCAGGACCGGGACAGGTAGCTCCTACGAGCAGTACTTC

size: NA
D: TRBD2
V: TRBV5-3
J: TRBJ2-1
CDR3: CARSLTSGRALGNEQFF
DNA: TGTGCCAGAAGCCTTACTAGCGGGAGGGCTTTGGGCAATGAGCAGTTCTTC

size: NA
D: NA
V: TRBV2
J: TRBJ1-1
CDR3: CASRIDRDTEAFF
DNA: TGTGCCAGCAGGATCGATCGGGACACTGAAGCTTTCTTT

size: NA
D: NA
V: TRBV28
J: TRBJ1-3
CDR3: CASSPRTAGNTIYF
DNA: TGTGCCAGCAGTCCACGGACAGCCGGAAACACCATATATTTT

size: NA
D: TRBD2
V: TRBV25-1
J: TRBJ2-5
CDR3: CASSDPLSGTTTQETQYF
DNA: TGTGCCAGCAGTGACCCCCTCTCCGGGACTACGACACAAGAGACCCAGTACTTC

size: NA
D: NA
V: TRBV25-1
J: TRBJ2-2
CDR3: CASSELQGLGTGELFF
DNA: TGTGCCAGCAGTGAATTGCAGGGTCTGGGGACCGGGGAGCTGTTTTTT

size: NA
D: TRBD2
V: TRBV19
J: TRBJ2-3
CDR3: CASTSPGGGNTYTDTQYF
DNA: TGTGCCAGTACCTCTCCTGGGGGAGGGAACACGTACACAGATACGCAGTATTTT

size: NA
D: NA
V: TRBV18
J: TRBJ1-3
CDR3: CASSPSLDLFGNTIYF
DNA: TGTGCCAGCTCACCATCCCTGGACCTCTTCGGAAACACCATATATTTT

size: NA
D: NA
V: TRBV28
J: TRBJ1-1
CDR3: CASSLGGGDTEAFF
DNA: TGTGCCAGCAGTTTAGGAGGGGGGGACACTGAAGCTTTCTTT

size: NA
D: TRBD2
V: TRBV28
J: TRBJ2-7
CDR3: CASSFGASGRARSYEQYF
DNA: TGTGCCAGCAGTTTCGGGGCTAGCGGGAGGGCTCGAAGCTACGAGCAGTACTTC

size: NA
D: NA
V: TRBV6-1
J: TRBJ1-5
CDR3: CASSQVQPGGNQPQHF
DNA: TGTGCCAGCAGTCAAGTCCAACCTGGGGGCAATCAGCCCCAGCATTTT

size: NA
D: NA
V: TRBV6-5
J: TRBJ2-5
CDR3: CASKIAGLPQETQYF
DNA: TGTGCCAGCAAAATCGCGGGGCTGCCCCAAGAGACCCAGTACTTC

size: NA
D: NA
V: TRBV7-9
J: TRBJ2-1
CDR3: CASSLASGDQFF
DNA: TGTGCCAGCAGCTTAGCGTCGGGAGATCAGTTCTTC